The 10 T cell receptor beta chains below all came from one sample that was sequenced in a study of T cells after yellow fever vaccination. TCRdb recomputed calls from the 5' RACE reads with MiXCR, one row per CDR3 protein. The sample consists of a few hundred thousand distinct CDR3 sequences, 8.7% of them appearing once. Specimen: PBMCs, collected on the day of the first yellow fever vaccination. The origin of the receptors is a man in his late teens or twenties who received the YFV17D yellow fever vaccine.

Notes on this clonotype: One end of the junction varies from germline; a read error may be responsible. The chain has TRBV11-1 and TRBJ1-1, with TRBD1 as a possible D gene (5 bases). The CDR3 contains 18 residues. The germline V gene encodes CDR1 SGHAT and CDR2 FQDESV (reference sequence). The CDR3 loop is CSSTLGRRGFRMNTEAFF. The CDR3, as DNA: TGTTCCAGCACCCTGGGTAGGAGGGGATTCCGCATGAACACTGAAGCTTTCTTT.

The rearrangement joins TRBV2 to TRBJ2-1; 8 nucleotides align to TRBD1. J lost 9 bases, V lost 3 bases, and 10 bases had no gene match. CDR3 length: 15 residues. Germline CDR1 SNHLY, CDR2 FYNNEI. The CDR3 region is CASSDDRGPGGEQFF. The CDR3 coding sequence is TGTGCCAGCAGTGATGACAGGGGCCCGGGTGGTGAGCAGTTCTTC.

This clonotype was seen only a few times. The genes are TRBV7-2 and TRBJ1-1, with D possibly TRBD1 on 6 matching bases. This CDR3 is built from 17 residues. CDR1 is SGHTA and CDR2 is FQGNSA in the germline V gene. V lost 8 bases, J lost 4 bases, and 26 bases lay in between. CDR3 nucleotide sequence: TGTGCCAGCGGGACACGGGGTGGGCCAGCCTTGCTCACTGAAGCTTTCTTT. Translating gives CASGTRGGPALLTEAFF. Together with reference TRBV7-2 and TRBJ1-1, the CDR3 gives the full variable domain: GAGVSQSPSNKVTEKGKDVELRCDPISGHTALYWYRQSLGQGLEFLIYFQGNSAPDKSGLPSDRFSAERTGGSVSTLTIQRTQQEDSAVYLCASGTRGGPALLTEAFFGQGTRLTVV.

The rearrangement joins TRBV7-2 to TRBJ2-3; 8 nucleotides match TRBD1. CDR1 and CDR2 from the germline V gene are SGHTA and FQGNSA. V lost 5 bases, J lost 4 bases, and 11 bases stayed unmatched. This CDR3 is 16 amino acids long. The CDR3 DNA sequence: TGTGCCAGCAGCCTGATGGACAGGGCGGGCTCAGATACGCAGTATTTT. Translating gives CASSLMDRAGSDTQYF.

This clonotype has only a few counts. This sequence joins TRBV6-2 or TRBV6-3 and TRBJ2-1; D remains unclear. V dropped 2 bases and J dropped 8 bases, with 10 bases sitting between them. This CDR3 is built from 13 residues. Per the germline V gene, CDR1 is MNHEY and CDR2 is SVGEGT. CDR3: CASSYSHLDEQFF. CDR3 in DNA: TGTGCCAGCAGTTACAGCCATCTCGATGAGCAGTTCTTC.

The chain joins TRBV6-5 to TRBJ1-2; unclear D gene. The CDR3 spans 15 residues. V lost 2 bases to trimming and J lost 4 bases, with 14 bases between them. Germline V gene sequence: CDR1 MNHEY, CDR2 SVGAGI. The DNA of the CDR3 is TGTGCCAGCAGTTACGCCCCGGATAAGCTCTATGGCTACACCTTC. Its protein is CASSYAPDKLYGYTF.

CDR3 in amino acids: CSARVPIGGTTLHF. The CDR3 DNA reads TGCAGTGCTAGAGTCCCGATAGGGGGGACCACCCTCCACTTT. The gene calls are TRBV20-1 and TRBJ1-6; a weak D match, TRBD1 (6 bases). The CDR3 totals 14 residues. Germline lookup yields CDR1 DFQATT and CDR2 SNEGSKA (reference sequence). V shed 1 base and J shed 14 bases, with 18 bases lying between them.

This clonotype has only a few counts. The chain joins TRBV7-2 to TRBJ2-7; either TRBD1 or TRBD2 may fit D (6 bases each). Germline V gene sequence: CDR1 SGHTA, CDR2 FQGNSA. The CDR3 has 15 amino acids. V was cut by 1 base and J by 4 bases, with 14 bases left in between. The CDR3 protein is CASSLEGRGGYEQYF. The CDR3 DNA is TGTGCCAGCAGCTTAGAGGGCAGGGGAGGATACGAGCAGTACTTC.

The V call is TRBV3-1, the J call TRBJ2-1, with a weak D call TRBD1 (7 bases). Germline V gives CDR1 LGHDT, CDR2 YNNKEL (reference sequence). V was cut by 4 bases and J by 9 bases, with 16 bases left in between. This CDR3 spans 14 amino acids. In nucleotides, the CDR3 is TGTGCCAGCAGCCGCGGGACAGAGCACAGTGAGCAGTTCTTC. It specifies CASSRGTEHSEQFF.

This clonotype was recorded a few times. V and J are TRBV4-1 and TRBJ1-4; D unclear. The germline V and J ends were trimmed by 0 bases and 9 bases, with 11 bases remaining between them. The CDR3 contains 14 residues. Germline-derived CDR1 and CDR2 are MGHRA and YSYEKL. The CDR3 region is CASSQDPLTKKLFF. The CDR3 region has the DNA TGCGCCAGCAGCCAAGACCCCCTCACAAAAAAACTGTTTTTT.